This T cell receptor (beta chain) was observed in a study of cytomegalovirus exposure and HLA in healthy donors. About the research overall: Unique TCRs from HLA-typed donors, 85 million to 100 million of them, were held in an early data release.

Trimming took off 2 bases at V and 0 bases at J, with 12 bases between the two ends. The CDR3 consists of 16 residues. The V gene's germline CDR1 is SGHRS and CDR2 YFSETQ. The study ran its PCR with 60 Vbeta and 13 Jbeta primers. Study processing details: Later, roughly 80 million unique TCR beta chains were counted in an analysis, and 8.5 million to 13 million of them were shared. Data came from immunoSEQ multiplex PCR; TCRdb stores just in-frame clones and leaves some out. Clone size and the V and J calls come from that table; the DNA yielded D and trimming. Of some 180,000 clones listed, roughly 87% are singletons.

Source material: PBMCs. The V and J genes are TRBV5-1 and TRBJ2-4; D unclear. This receptor was identified in a girl under three years old in good health and CMV-seronegative. As DNA, the CDR3 is TGCGCCAGCAGCTTCGAGATCTTACTAGCCAAAAACATTCAGTACTTC. Protein sequence: CASSFEILLAKNIQYF.